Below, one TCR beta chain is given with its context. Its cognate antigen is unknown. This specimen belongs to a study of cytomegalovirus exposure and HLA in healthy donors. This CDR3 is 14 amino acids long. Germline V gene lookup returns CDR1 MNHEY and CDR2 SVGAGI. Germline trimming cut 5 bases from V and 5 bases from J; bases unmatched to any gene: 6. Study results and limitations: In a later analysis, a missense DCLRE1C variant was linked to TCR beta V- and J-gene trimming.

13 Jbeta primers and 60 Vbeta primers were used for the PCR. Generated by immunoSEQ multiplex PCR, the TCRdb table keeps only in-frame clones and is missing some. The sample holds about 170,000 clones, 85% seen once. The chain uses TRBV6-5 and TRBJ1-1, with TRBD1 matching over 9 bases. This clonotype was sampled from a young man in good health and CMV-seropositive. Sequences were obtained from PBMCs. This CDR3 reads CASSGGTGRTEAFF. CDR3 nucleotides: TGTGCCAGCAGTGGGGGGACAGGGAGGACTGAAGCTTTCTTT.